This T cell receptor (beta chain) was captured in a study of blood T cells in healthy people across ages. A remark on this clonotype: Antigen specificity is unknown.

PCR was performed a second time for about 7 to 12 cycles using a sample-barcoded 5' primer and a J-beta primer mix. Carrying 12 random nucleotides, a template-switch adaptor labeled each individual cDNA molecule. From the 5' RACE reads, TCRdb called clonotypes with MiXCR, one entry per CDR3 protein. This table holds about 1.6 million distinct CDR3 sequences, 30% to 40% found once. Regarding the study as a whole: It was held that diversity estimates obtained from one million T cells represented underestimates.

Each donor supplied ten milliliters of peripheral blood. Per sample, a minimum of 6.5 million PBMCs were isolated. The CDR3 is made up of 14 amino acids. Trimming removed 3 bases at V and 2 bases at J, with 10 bases between. Germline CDR1 LGHDT, CDR2 YNNKEL (reference sequence). This rearrangement joins TRBV3-1 to TRBJ2-5, with D perhaps matching TRBD2 (5 bases). This TCR derives from a woman aged 25 to 39 in good health. The sequenced sample consisted of blood. The CDR3, as DNA: TGTGCCAGCAGCCACTCCGGGGTACAAGAGACCCAGTACTTC. As protein: CASSHSGVQETQYF.